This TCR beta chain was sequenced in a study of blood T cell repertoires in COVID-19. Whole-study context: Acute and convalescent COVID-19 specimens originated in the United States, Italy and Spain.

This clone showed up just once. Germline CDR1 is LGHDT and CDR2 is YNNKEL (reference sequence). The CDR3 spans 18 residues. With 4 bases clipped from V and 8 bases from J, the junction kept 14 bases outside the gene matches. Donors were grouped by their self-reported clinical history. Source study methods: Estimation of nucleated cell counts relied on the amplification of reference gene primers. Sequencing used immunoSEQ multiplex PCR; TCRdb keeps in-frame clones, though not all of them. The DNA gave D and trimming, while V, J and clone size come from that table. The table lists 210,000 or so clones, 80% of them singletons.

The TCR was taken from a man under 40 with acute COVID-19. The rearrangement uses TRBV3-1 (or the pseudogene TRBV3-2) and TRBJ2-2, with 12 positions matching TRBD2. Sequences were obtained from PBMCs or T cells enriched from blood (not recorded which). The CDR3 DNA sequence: TGTGCCAGCAGCCTTACCTTACTAGCGGGGGGAAGGTCAGGGGAGCTGTTTTTT. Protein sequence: CASSLTLLAGGRSGELFF.